Given below is one TCR beta chain in context. In its sample, this clone was seen once. There is no known antigen for this receptor. The sample holds no much larger clone one base away, and base qualities are not on file. These data originate in a study of shared clonotypes between healthy human individuals (dated by TCRdb to the early 2020s). Study-level background: A couple of women and a few men aged 18 to 49 years were included in the cohort. Each donor's leukapheresis produced roughly between about 0.9 and 9.5 billion PBMCs. Blood TCR repertoires of four to six healthy adults were deeply sequenced to estimate repertoire size and the extent of clonotype sharing between individuals. To increase sequencing depth and limit assay-specific biases, TCR repertoire library preparation and sequencing were carried out by different laboratories using diverse techniques. Results and caveats for the whole study, not just this receptor: Pairwise subsampling indicated that sequencing depth was expected to affect the degree of clonotype sharing among donors. The small number of donors limited the genetic and exposure-history diversity represented. Only blood was sampled, and tissue TCR repertoires likely differ from those in blood.

CDR1 is given as LNHNV and CDR2 as YYDKDF, both from the germline V gene (reference sequence). V sheds 5 bases and J sheds 6 bases, leaving 11 bases between their ends. The CDR3 starts with the cysteine, ends with the phenylalanine, and has 13 residues. The entry retains the CDR3 DNA only, 39 bases that are in frame from base 1. The donors were healthy, HIV-negative adults with no recently reported acute infections or vaccinations. Only Caucasian adults living in Nashville, Tennessee, USA were represented among the donors. In the unsorted samples, 70 million to 90 million PBMCs were counted, and genomic DNA was extracted using the QIAamp DNA Blood Mini kit. Blood was collected by leukapheresis, and PBMCs were isolated by Ficoll-Histopaque density gradient centrifugation and then cryopreserved in liquid nitrogen vapor phase. Using the deep immunoSEQ assay, multiplex PCR amplified TCR CDR3 regions from genomic DNA. Extracted genomic DNA from each cell subset was spread evenly across all wells of several immunoSEQ 96-well plates, with each plate serving as a replicate. For unsorted PBMC, each replicate PCR was loaded with approximately 0.3 ug genomic DNA, equivalent to about 30,000 T cell genomes. Ten immunoSEQ deep assay plates were used to sequence the unsorted PBMC genomic DNA. Purified libraries were measured with a Qubit 3.0 fluorometer, size-checked on a Bioanalyzer 2100, and measured again with the KAPA Library Quantification kit. A separate single-read 150-cycle Illumina NextSeq 550 flow cell was used to sequence each immunoSEQ 96-well plate. Processing in the source paper ran as follows. Because the immunoSEQ output held only junctional sequences and lacked quality scores, the filtering could not match the filtering applied to full-length reads. Sequences were annotated with PyIR, a Python wrapper for IgBLAST v1.9, using IMGT germline references to assign V/J genes and CDR3. Reads were filtered out if the reads had weak V/J assignments (E-value above 1e-6), no CDR3, stop codons, out-of-frame junctions, or ambiguous translated residues. A V3J clonotype was defined by an identical inferred V gene, J gene, and CDR3 amino acid sequence. Percentage overlap between repertoires was calculated by dividing the number of shared unique clonotypes by the size of the smaller repertoire. Richness of each repertoire was evaluated using RTK rarefaction, the Chao1 estimator, and Recon v2.1 estimates of unobserved clonotypes. TCRdb limited this immuneACCESS table to in-frame rearrangements with V and J called. A share of clones is missing; checked studies link under half to unresolved V genes, and the rest is unexplained. The V and J calls and clone size come from that table; D and trimming were worked out from the DNA. Present in this sample are some 450,000 clones, roughly 80% of which were seen just once. The ten largest clonotypes hold around 12% of the sample.

The sequenced sample was PBMCs. The rearrangement combines TRBV15 with TRBJ2-1; the D region may be TRBD1 or TRBD2, each matching 6 bases equally. The receptor's source is a woman between 40 and 55 years old in good health. Some clones in this sample may be carry-over from other donors' samples. The CDR3 reads CATSWSGANEQFF. The nucleotide sequence is TGTGCCACCAGCTGGTCGGGGGCCAATGAGCAGTTCTTC.